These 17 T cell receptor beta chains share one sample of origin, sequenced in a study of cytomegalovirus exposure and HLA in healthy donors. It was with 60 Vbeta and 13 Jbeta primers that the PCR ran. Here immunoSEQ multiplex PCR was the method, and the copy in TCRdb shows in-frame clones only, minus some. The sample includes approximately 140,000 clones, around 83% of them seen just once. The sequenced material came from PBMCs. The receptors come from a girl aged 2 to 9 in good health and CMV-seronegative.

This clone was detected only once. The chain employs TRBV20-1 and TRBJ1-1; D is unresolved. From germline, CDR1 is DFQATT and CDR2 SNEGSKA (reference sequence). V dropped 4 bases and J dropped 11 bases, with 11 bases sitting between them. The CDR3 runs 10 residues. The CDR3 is CSATADAAFF. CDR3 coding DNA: TGCAGTGCTACGGCGGATGCCGCTTTCTTT.

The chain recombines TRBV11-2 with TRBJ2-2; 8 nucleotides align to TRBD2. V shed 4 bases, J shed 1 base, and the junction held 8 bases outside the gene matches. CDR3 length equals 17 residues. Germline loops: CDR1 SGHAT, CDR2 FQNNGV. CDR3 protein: CASSSILAGLNTGELFF. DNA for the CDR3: TGTGCCAGCAGCTCTATTTTAGCGGGACTGAACACCGGGGAGCTGTTTTTT.

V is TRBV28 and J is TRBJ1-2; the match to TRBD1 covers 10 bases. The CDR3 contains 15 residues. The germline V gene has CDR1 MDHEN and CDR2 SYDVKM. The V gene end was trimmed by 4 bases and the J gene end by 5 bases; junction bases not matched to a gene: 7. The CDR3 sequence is CASSSRTGGPYGYTF. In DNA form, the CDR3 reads TGTGCCAGCAGTTCCAGGACAGGGGGGCCGTATGGCTACACCTTC.

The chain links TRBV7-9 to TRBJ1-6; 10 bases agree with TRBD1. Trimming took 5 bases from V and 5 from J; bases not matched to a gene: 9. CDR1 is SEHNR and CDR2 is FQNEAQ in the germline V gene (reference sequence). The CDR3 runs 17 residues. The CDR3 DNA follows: TGTGCCAGCAGCCCCGGGACAGGGGCTTGGAATAATTCACCCCTCCACTTT. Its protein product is CASSPGTGAWNNSPLHF. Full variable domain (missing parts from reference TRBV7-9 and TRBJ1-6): DTGVSQNPRHKITKRGQNVTFRCDPISEHNRLYWYRQTLGQGPEFLTYFQNEAQLEKSRLLSDRFSAERPKGSFSTLEIQRTEQGDSAMYLCASSPGTGAWNNSPLHFGNGTRLTVT.

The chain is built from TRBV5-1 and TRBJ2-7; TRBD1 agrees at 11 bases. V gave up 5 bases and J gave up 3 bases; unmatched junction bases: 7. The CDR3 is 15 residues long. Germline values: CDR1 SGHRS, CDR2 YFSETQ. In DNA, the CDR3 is TGCGCCAGCAGTGCGGGACAGGGGGTCTTCTACGAGCAGTACTTC. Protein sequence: CASSAGQGVFYEQYF.

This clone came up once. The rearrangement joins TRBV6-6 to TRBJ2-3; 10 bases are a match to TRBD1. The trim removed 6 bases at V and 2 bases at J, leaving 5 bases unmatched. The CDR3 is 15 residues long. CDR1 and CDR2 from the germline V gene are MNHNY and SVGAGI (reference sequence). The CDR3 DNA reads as TGTGCCAGCAGCCCGGGACAGGGGATCACAGATACGCAGTATTTT. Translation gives CASSPGQGITDTQYF.

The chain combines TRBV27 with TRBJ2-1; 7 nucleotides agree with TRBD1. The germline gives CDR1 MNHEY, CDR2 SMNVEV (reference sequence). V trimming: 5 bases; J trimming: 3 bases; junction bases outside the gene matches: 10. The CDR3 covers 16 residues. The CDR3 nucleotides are TGTGCCAGCAGTGGAGACAGGGCTCAAGACTACAATGAGCAGTTCTTC. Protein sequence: CASSGDRAQDYNEQFF.

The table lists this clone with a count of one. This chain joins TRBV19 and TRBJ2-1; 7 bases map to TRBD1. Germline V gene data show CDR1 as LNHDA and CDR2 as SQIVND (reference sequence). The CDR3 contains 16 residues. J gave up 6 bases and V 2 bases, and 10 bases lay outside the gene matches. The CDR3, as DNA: TGTGCCAGTAGTATATCCTCCCTACAGGGGTCCAATGAGCAGTTCTTC. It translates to CASSISSLQGSNEQFF.

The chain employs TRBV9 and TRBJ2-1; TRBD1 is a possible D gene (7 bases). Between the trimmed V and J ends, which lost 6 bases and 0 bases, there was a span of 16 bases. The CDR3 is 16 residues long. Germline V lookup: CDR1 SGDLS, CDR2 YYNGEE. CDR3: CASTLQGEASYNEQFF. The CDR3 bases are TGTGCCAGCACCCTCCAGGGGGAGGCCTCCTACAATGAGCAGTTCTTC.

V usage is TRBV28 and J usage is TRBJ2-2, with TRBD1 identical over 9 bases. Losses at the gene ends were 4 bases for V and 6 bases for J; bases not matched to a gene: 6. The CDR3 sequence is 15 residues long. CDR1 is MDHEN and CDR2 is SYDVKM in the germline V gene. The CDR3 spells CASSSPGQGAGELFF. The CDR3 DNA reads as TGTGCCAGCAGTTCCCCGGGACAGGGAGCCGGGGAGCTGTTTTTT.

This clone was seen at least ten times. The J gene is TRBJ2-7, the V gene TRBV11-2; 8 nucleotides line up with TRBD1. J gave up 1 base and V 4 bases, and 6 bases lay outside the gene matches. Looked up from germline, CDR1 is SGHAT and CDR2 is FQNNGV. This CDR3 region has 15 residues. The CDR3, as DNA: TGTGCCAGCAGCTCCAAGACAGGGGTTTCCTACGAGCAGTACTTC. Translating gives CASSSKTGVSYEQYF.

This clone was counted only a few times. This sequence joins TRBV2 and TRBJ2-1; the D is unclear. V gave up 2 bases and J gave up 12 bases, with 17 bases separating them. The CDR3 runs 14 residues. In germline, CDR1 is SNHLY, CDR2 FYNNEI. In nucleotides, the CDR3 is TGTGCCAGCAGTGAAAGGTCGCCCAGGTTGGTGCAGTTCTTC. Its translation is CASSERSPRLVQFF.

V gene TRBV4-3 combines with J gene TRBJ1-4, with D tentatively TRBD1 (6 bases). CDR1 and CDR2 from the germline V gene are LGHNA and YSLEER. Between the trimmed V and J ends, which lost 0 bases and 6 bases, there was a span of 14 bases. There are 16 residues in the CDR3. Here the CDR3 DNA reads TGCGCCAGCAGCCAAGATCCCAGGGGTAGAGATGAAAAACTGTTTTTT. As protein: CASSQDPRGRDEKLFF.

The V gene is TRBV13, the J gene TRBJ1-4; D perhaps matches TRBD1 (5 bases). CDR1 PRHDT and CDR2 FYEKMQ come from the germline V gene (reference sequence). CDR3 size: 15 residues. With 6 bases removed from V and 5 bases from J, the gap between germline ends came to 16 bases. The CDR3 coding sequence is TGTGCCAGCAGATTGCAGGGATCGGCAAATGAAAAACTGTTTTTT. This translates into CASRLQGSANEKLFF.

The CDR3 DNA sequence: TGCGCCAGCAGCTTGGACGGGAACACCGGGGAGCTGTTTTTT. Translation: CASSLDGNTGELFF. The chain recombines TRBV5-1 with TRBJ2-2, with D unresolved. Germline CDR1 SGHRS, CDR2 YFSETQ. V was pared by 0 bases and J by 1 base, with 4 bases between. The CDR3 loop spans 14 amino acids.

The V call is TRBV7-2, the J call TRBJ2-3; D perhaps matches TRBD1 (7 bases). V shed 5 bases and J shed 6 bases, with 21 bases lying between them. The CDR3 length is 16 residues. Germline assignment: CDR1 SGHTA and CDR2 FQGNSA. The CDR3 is CASSVGRRGLLDTQYF. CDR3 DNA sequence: TGTGCCAGCAGCGTGGGTAGGAGGGGGCTCCTCGATACGCAGTATTTT.

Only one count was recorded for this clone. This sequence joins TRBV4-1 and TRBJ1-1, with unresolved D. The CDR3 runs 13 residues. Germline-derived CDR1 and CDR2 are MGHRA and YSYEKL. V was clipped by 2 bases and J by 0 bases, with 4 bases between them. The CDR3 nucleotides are TGCGCCAGCAGCCAACTACTGAACACTGAAGCTTTCTTT. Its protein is CASSQLLNTEAFF.